The source of this T cell receptor beta chain is a study of cytomegalovirus exposure and HLA in healthy donors. Nominally healthy donors provided the samples, though records likely missed some immune exposures. Notes on this clone: The target antigen is unknown.

Germline V lookup: CDR1 SGHNT, CDR2 YYREEE (reference sequence). Trimming removed 5 bases from V and 2 bases from J, with 10 bases in between. This CDR3 is 13 amino acids long. Study-level points and caveats: Being productive about 90% or about 30% of the time was typical of most TCR beta V segments in an earlier analysis.

Primers included in the PCR were 60 Vbeta and 13 Jbeta primers. Methods used by the authors: Around 12 million of about 88 million unique TCR beta chains were shared, per a later count. Measured with immunoSEQ multiplex PCR; TCRdb has only the in-frame clones, and not every one. V and J calls and clone size are as listed in that table; D and trimming were resolved from the DNA. Of 30,000 to 35,000 clones listed, 80% were seen once; the top ten hold under 6.5%. This TCR came from a male donor in good health and CMV-seronegative. The sequenced sample consisted of PBMCs. V and J are TRBV5-4 and TRBJ1-2, with D possibly being TRBD1 (5 bases). The CDR3 sequence: CASSHGGNYGYTF. DNA of the CDR3: TGTGCCAGCAGTCACGGGGGGAACTATGGCTACACCTTC.